The rows below give T cell receptor beta chains drawn from one sample of a study of T cells after yellow fever vaccination. One entry per CDR3 protein results from TCRdb running MiXCR on the 5' RACE reads. The sample comprises approximately 550,000 distinct CDR3 sequences, approximately 12% of which are singletons, and more than 12% rests with the top ten. The source material was PBMCs, sampled on the day of the yellow fever booster vaccination. The receptors originated from a man under 40 who received the YFV17D yellow fever vaccine. Both conserved end residues are part of each CDR3.

v_call,j_call,cdr3_aa
TRBV5-1,TRBJ2-3,CASSLMGFTDTQYF
TRBV3-1,TRBJ2-5,CASSQVQAGLGKYF
TRBV2,TRBJ2-7,CASRLAGGPYEQYF
TRBV7-2,TRBJ2-1,CASSLTSSYNEQFF
TRBV29-1,TRBJ2-4,CIHWGRGGSAKNIQYF
TRBV28,TRBJ1-1,CASRPYTNTEAFF
TRBV5-1,TRBJ2-7,CASSFLDSSYEQYF
TRBV7-2,TRBJ2-7,CASSPEGGLSYEQYF
TRBV7-9,TRBJ2-1,CASSLGGAIEQFF
TRBV12-3/TRBV12-4,TRBJ2-7,CASSTLNYEQYF
TRBV20-1,TRBJ2-3,CSARLGSQADTQYF
TRBV7-3,TRBJ1-1,CASSLTGGDGTEAFF
TRBV5-6,TRBJ2-7,CASSVQGASSYEQYF
TRBV19,TRBJ1-5,CASSRRGSQPQHF
TRBV29-1,TRBJ2-7,CSSLGGDYEQYF
TRBV4-2,TRBJ2-3,CASSQDATGRSTDKQYF
TRBV3-1,TRBJ2-2,CASSQVVGGELFF
TRBV11-2,TRBJ2-3,CASSRWTHTDTQYF
TRBV20-1,TRBJ1-2,CSARRQGSGYTF
TRBV20-1,TRBJ2-1,CSAVTGGAGNEQFF
TRBV10-3,TRBJ2-3,CAISGTSGMGADTQYF
TRBV5-1,TRBJ2-7,CASSPGGAVYEQYF
TRBV6-5,TRBJ2-7,CASATTYEQYF
TRBV4-3,TRBJ1-2,CASSQALGIGYGYTF
TRBV29-1,TRBJ2-3,CSVARASTDTQYF
TRBV6-1,TRBJ2-3,CASIEHNTDTQYF
TRBV20-1,TRBJ2-7,CSARRDTNSYEQYF
TRBV6-5,TRBJ2-3,CASSYGGLAGTSTDTQYF
TRBV10-1,TRBJ1-1,CASSDEVNTEAFF
TRBV20-1,TRBJ1-2,CSALWDRRAQDGYGYTF
TRBV15,TRBJ2-1,CATSRAAGVGPNNEQFF
TRBV11-1,TRBJ2-5,CASSRPAPFETQYF
TRBV19,TRBJ2-7,CASSIDWRVSYEQYF
TRBV9,TRBJ2-3,CASSVGSGLTDTQYF
TRBV6-6,TRBJ2-3,CASSRIPFRTSGSPSSTDTQYF
TRBV18,TRBJ1-5,CASSQVRGDGVSNQPQHF
TRBV12-3/TRBV12-4,TRBJ2-2,CASSSDGRATGELFF
TRBV15,TRBJ2-7,CATSRVSGSYEQYF
TRBV6-5,TRBJ2-2,CASSYRDYRNTGELFF
TRBV20-1,TRBJ2-7,CSAGQGMGYEQYF
TRBV20-1,TRBJ1-5,CSASTGTDSNQPQHF
TRBV11-2,TRBJ2-7,CASTPGFSGTPLRF
TRBV20-1,TRBJ2-3,CSGGDFTDTQYF
TRBV20-1,TRBJ2-2,CSARSQRANTGELFF
TRBV18,TRBJ2-5,CASSPGDLGFETQYF
TRBV14,TRBJ2-2,CASSQSVPTGELFF
TRBV20-1,TRBJ2-7,CSASSSGTGDEQYF
TRBV6-2/TRBV6-3,TRBJ2-7,CASSSDRGDYEQYF
TRBV3-1,TRBJ2-7,CASSQQTPHEQYF
TRBV24-1,TRBJ2-3,CATSDSAAPTDTQYF